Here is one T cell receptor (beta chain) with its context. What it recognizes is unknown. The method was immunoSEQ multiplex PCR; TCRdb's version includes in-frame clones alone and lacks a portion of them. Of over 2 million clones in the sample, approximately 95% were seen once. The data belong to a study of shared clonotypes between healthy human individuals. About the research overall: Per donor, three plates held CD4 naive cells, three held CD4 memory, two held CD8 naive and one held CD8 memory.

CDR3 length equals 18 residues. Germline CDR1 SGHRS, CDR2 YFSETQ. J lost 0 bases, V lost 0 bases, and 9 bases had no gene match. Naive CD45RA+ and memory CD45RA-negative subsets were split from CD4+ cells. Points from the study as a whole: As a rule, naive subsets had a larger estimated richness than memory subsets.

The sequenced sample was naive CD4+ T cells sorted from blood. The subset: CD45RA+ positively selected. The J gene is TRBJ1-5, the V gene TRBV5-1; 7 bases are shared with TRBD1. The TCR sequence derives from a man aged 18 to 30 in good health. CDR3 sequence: CASSLAPRDSYSNQPQHF. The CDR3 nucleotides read TGCGCCAGCAGCTTGGCCCCCCGGGACAGCTATAGCAATCAGCCCCAGCATTTT.